This entry features one T cell receptor (beta chain) sequence. No cognate antigen has been identified for it. Base quality data are lacking; no much larger clone is found one base away. Stable Graves' hyperthyroidism was defined as the absence of progression to ophthalmopathy over 18 months of follow-up. The hyperthyroidism patients were between 18 and 65 years old and newly diagnosed, with a disease duration of less than 2 months. Patients with uncontrolled infections, other autoimmune diseases, pregnancy or lactation were excluded. Diagnoses were based on clinical symptoms, serum thyroxine and TRAb, thyroid ultrasound and orbital computed tomography. PBMCs were separated from roughly 9.3 ml of fresh peripheral blood using Ficoll-Paque density gradient centrifugation. Trizol reagent was used to extract total RNA, and RNA quality was then checked on an Agilent 2100 Bioanalyzer. The data are from a study of T cells in Graves' hyperthyroidism and ophthalmopathy (dated by TCRdb to the late 2010s). Broadly, across the study: Peripheral blood samples were taken at the time of initial diagnosis, prior to any treatment. The 85 to 100 discovery patients were randomly split 7:3 into training and test sets. The study also compared thyroid tissue and blood T-cell repertoires from roughly 6 Graves' hyperthyroidism patients. To identify distinguishing TCR V-J signatures, a discovery cohort of about 100 patients was used, comprising approximately 40 with Graves' ophthalmopathy and approximately 58 with stable Graves' hyperthyroidism. Once sampling was done, hyperthyroidism patients were given methimazole at a starting dose of 30 mg daily, whereas ophthalmopathy patients were given high-dose intravenous methylprednisolone. TCR Vbeta CDR3 sequencing of 120 to 150 peripheral blood samples (fewer than 45 ophthalmopathy, some 75 hyperthyroidism and approximately 17 progressor patients) is reported in the paper. Whether ophthalmopathy could be predicted prospectively was tested in an independent validation cohort made up of under 20 hyperthyroidism patients plus 17 patients who later progressed to ophthalmopathy.

Amplification of TCR beta CDR3 regions was carried out from RNA transcripts. A first-round RT-PCR of the TCR CDR3 used the HTBI primer set with the Qiagen OneStep RT-PCR kit. Libraries were constructed in a second round of multiplex PCR, after which size selection and purification were performed. The libraries were sequenced on an Illumina HiSeq2000 using paired-end 100 bp reads. The paper's data handling went like this. SOAPnuke was used to process the raw data, removing reads that contained adapters or uncalled bases, had a mean Phred below 15, or lacked an exact match to the constant primer or identifier. High-quality paired reads were merged with COPE v1.2.5, and unique nucleotide sequences were defined as clonotypes. MiTCR v1.1 was used to align clonotypes to the IMGT TRBV, TRBD and TRBJ reference segments. Analysis was restricted to V-J combinations with a frequency above 0.0001, which covered 99.2% of repertoires. A TCS score was defined as the ratio of F50 (clonal expansion) to E x V (chaos), with BLOSUM62-based TCRdist applied between CDR3 peptides within each V-J. Welch's t-statistics and random forest reduced fewer than 550 V-J features to about 13, which were used in a naive Bayes classifier (R e1071). TCRdb reran the public reads through fastp at Q25 and MiXCR, keeping productive beta chains. Rows merge per CDR3 protein into single entries with the most common DNA and genes. The V and J calls reflect TCRdb's pipeline rather than the authors' work. Here the sample has around 440,000 distinct CDR3 sequences; roughly 14% occur a single time. In total, the top ten clones hold approximately 14% of the sample.

The paper as a whole reports these results and caveats: Ophthalmopathy was separated from stable hyperthyroidism by a 13 V-J signature model, with around 90% sensitivity and about 81% specificity obtained in cross-validation and 80%/75% obtained in testing. Most expanded thyroid clonotypes (frequency above 0.001) were also detected in blood, suggesting blood repertoires may reflect thyroid immune responses. During validation, the model predicted progression to ophthalmopathy a median of roughly six months ahead of onset, with around 70% sensitivity and roughly 75% specificity. No statistical method was used to fix the sample size in advance, and group allocation was not hidden from the investigators.

CDR1 and CDR2 (DFQATT, SNEGSKA) derive from the germline V gene (reference sequence). From the cysteine through the phenylalanine, the CDR3 covers 14 amino acids. The retained sequence is limited to the CDR3, 42 bases, with the frame set at the first base. V lost 0 bases and J lost 5 bases, and the count of bases not matched to a germline gene is 6. This receptor was identified in a woman aged 18-29 years with Graves' hyperthyroidism. The chain links TRBV20-1 with TRBJ2-7; 8 nucleotides in the junction match TRBD2. The source material was blood. The DNA reads as follows: TGCAGTGCTAGAGATCGACTAGCGTCACACGAGCAGTACTTC. This codes for CSARDRLASHEQYF.